The entry below gives a single TCR beta chain sequence along with its context. This clone's antigen is unknown. The sample holds no much larger clone one base away, and base qualities are not on file. The record originates from a study of blood T cell repertoires in COVID-19 (dated by TCRdb to the early 2020s). Study-wide context: Collaborator samples came from the United States, Italy and Spain and covered acute and convalescent phases of COVID-19. The material from the prospective study consisted of cDNA or gDNA derived from T cells, B-cell-depleted T cells, or PBMCs. Deeply sampled blood TCRbeta repertoires from subjects exposed to, actively infected with, or recovered from COVID-19 were included in the dataset. The repertoires were released in a freely available public database meant as a resource for research on the immune response to SARS-CoV-2. Samples came from the ongoing ImmuneRACE study (first 160 participants) plus 1,254 subjects from 6 global collaborators. The sample metadata nearly always contained a de-identified subject ID, COVID-19 status, age in years and sex. Where available, HLA class I and class II types were taken from metadata supplied by the sample provider and were not determined by assay-based typing. On the study overall, not on this receptor specifically: The quantity of clinical and demographic metadata differed by source and by participant and was supplied without curation.

The immunoSEQ Assay, a bias-controlled multiplex PCR, was used to amplify TCRbeta CDR3 regions from genomic DNA. In the original analysis: Within the assay, amplification of reference gene primers was used to estimate how many nucleated cells each sample contained. To quantify the absolute abundance of each unique TCRbeta CDR3 rearrangement, sequence reads were collapsed and filtered. Productive Simpson clonality was computed per sample as the square root of Simpson's diversity index over productive rearrangements. Entries here come from immuneACCESS through TCRdb and include only in-frame sequences with V and J called. Some clones fail to appear in such tables; in the studies checked, an unresolved V gene covers under half of the shortfall, and the cause of the remainder is unknown. V and J calls and clone size are copied from that table; D and trimming were computed from the DNA. The sample table holds 90,000 to 120,000 clones, of which approximately 80% were seen once. In total, the top ten clones hold over 4% of the sample.

From the germline V gene (reference sequence), CDR1 is LGHDT and CDR2 is YNNKEL. The trim is 3 bases for V and 0 bases for J, with a gap of 8 bases between the germline ends. The CDR3 numbers 14 residues from cysteine through phenylalanine. The sequence is cut down to CDR3 DNA, 42 bases in frame from base 1. Collaborating institutions collected whole blood in K2EDTA tubes following their own protocols. Collaborator samples were shipped for TCRbeta analysis as frozen whole blood, isolated PBMCs, or DNA extracted from either sample type. This sequence originates from a man aged 70 or older with acute or convalescent COVID-19. The sequenced material came from peripheral blood. The chain uses TRBV3-1 (or the pseudogene TRBV3-2) and TRBJ1-2; the D region possibly corresponds to TRBD1 (6 bases align). The nucleotide sequence is TGTGCCAGCAGCCAGACAGGAGCTAACTATGGCTACACCTTC. Translated, this is CASSQTGANYGYTF.